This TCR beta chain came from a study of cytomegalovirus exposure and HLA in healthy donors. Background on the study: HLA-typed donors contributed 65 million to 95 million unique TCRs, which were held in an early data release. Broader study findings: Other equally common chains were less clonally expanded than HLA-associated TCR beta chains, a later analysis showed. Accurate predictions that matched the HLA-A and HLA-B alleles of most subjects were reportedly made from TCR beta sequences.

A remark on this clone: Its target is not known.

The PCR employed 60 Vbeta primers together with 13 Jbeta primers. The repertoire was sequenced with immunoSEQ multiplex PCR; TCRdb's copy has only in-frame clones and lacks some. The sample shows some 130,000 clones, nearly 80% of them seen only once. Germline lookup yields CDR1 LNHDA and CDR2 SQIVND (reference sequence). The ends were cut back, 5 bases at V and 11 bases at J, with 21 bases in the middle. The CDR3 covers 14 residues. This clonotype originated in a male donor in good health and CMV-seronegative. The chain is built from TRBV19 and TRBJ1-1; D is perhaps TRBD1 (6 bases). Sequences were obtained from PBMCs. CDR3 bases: TGTGCCAGTAGTTTGTGGACAGCACCGAAAGAGGCTTTCTTT. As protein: CASSLWTAPKEAFF.